A single sample gave rise to the 32 T cell receptor beta chains below, sequenced in a study of blood T cell repertoires in COVID-19 (dated by TCRdb to the early 2020s). Library preparation was by the immunoSEQ multiplex PCR assay. TCRdb obtained this table from immuneACCESS and retained in-frame rearrangements with V and J assigned. These tables miss some clones; where compared with another copy, unresolved V genes account for less than half of the shortfall, and the remainder is unexplained. This sample comprises approximately 400,000 clones, around 83% of them detected only once. Clones ranked in the top ten supply approximately 5% of the sample. The sequencing input was PBMCs or T cells enriched from blood (not recorded which). These receptors all stem from a woman between 45 and 65 years old who had recovered from COVID-19.

This chain links TRBV11-3 with TRBJ2-1; 13 positions match TRBD2. CDR3 length equals 16 residues. The V gene's germline CDR1 is SGHNT and CDR2 YENEEA. The V gene end was trimmed by 7 bases and the J gene end by 7 bases; junction bases not matched to a gene: 10. In DNA, the CDR3 is TGTGCCAGCACGCCATGGGGGACTAGCGGGGATAATGAGCAGTTCTTC. It encodes CASTPWGTSGDNEQFF.

The J gene is TRBJ2-7, the V gene TRBV28; D unclear. Trimming cost V 3 bases and J 3 bases, with 9 bases left between them. The CDR3 has 13 amino acids. Germline assignment: CDR1 MDHEN and CDR2 SYDVKM. The CDR3 loop reads CASSFVGGYEQYF. The CDR3 nucleotides read TGTGCCAGCAGTTTCGTCGGCGGCTACGAGCAGTACTTC.

This clone was picked up a small number of times. The rearrangement links TRBV29-1 to TRBJ2-7; weak D call: TRBD2 (7 bases). The CDR3 runs 12 residues. The germline CDR1 and CDR2 sequences are SQVTM and ANQGSEA. Trimming pared 2 bases from V and 6 bases from J, leaving 11 bases between. This chain's CDR3 is CSVERGASEQYF. CDR3 DNA sequence: TGCAGCGTTGAACGGGGGGCGAGCGAGCAGTACTTC.

CDR3 region: CAWSADRVDIQYF. CDR3 in DNA: TGTGCCTGGAGTGCCGACAGGGTAGACATTCAGTACTTC. The chain links TRBV30 to TRBJ2-4; TRBD1 matches 7 bases. Germline values: CDR1 GTSNPN, CDR2 SVGIG (reference sequence). Trimming removed 1 base from V and 8 bases from J; junction bases left unmatched: 5. This CDR3 comprises 13 residues. The complete variable domain, with remaining parts taken from reference TRBV30 and TRBJ2-4, reads SQTIHQWPATLVQPVGSPLSLECTVEGTSNPNLYWYRQAAGRGLQLLFYSVGIGQISSEVPQNLSASRPQDRQFILSSKKLLLSDSGFYLCAWSADRVDIQYFGAGTRLSVL.

V usage is TRBV7-2 and J usage is TRBJ2-6, with a weak D call TRBD1 (6 bases). Germline values: CDR1 SGHTA, CDR2 FQGNSA. The V end was cut by 5 bases, the J end by 2 bases, with 10 bases between. The CDR3 is made up of 15 amino acids. The CDR3 sequence: CASSTRQAGANVLTF. CDR3 DNA sequence: TGTGCCAGCAGCACCAGACAGGCTGGGGCCAACGTCCTGACTTTC.

V gene TRBV6-6 combines with J gene TRBJ1-6, with 7 bases fitting TRBD1. Germline V gene lookup returns CDR1 MNHNY and CDR2 SVGAGI (reference sequence). Unmatched junction bases numbered 1, after V lost 6 bases and J lost 5 bases. The CDR3 contains 13 residues. The CDR3 sequence: CASRQGNNSPLHF. Written as DNA, the CDR3 is TGTGCCAGCAGACAGGGGAATAATTCACCCCTCCACTTT.

This chain connects TRBV4-3 to TRBJ1-1; no definite D call. V gave up 3 bases and J gave up 1 base, with 12 bases separating them. Germline V gene data show CDR1 as LGHNA and CDR2 as YSLEER. The CDR3 runs 15 residues. CDR3 amino acids: CASSQDFLGNTEAFF. The DNA for the CDR3 is TGCGCCAGCAGCCAGGATTTCCTAGGGAACACTGAAGCTTTCTTT.

The V gene is TRBV19, the J gene TRBJ1-1, with D maybe TRBD1 (5 bases). Germline CDR1 LNHDA, CDR2 SQIVND (reference sequence). CDR3 length: 13 residues. Trimming took off 5 bases at V and 5 bases at J, with 12 bases between the two ends. CDR3: CASSGGGATEAFF. The CDR3 nucleotides are TGTGCCAGTAGTGGGGGGGGAGCGACTGAAGCTTTCTTT.

This sequence joins TRBV19 and TRBJ1-6, with a possible D match to TRBD1 (6 bases). V was pared by 9 bases and J by 0 bases, with 15 bases between. CDR3 size: 16 residues. Germline CDR1 LNHDA, CDR2 SQIVND (reference sequence). The CDR3 loop reads CASNGGARSYNSPLHF. The CDR3 coding sequence is TGTGCCAGCAATGGGGGGGCACGCTCCTATAATTCACCCCTCCACTTT.

The rearrangement joins TRBV27 to TRBJ2-1; 7 bases map to TRBD1. The ends lost 4 bases at V and 11 bases at J; junction bases unmatched: 2. The CDR3 is 11 residues long. Per germline, CDR1 MNHEY and CDR2 SMNVEV (reference sequence). The CDR3 bases are TGTGCCAGCAGTTGGGGACAGAAGCAGTTCTTC. It translates to CASSWGQKQFF.

The rearrangement uses TRBV3-1 (or the pseudogene TRBV3-2) and TRBJ1-2; D perhaps matches TRBD1 (6 bases). CDR3 length: 15 residues. Germline CDR1 LGHDT, CDR2 YNNKEL (reference sequence). V gave up 4 bases and J gave up 0 bases, with 12 bases separating them. The CDR3 nucleotides are TGTGCCAGCAGCCCTGCGGGGGGCTCTAACTATGGCTACACCTTC. Translation gives CASSPAGGSNYGYTF.

This clone has a single count. The V and J genes are TRBV5-1 and TRBJ1-1, with TRBD1 matching over 11 bases. Germline CDR1 reads SGHRS; CDR2 reads YFSETQ. The J segment lost 6 bases and the V segment lost 4 bases, leaving 11 bases of the junction unmatched. The CDR3 has 16 residues. The CDR3 region is CASSVMPGQGVAEAFF. In nucleotides, the CDR3 is TGCGCCAGCAGCGTTATGCCGGGACAGGGGGTCGCTGAAGCTTTCTTT.

The rearrangement links TRBV7-9 to TRBJ2-1, with D possibly being TRBD2 (6 bases). From germline, CDR1 is SEHNR and CDR2 FQNEAQ (reference sequence). This CDR3 spans 17 amino acids. V lost 0 bases to trimming and J lost 5 bases, with 17 bases between them. The CDR3 spells CASSLAAPGLDHNEQFF. The CDR3 DNA sequence: TGTGCCAGCAGCTTAGCAGCTCCGGGACTGGACCACAATGAGCAGTTCTTC.

The chain employs TRBV5-6 and TRBJ1-4; TRBD1 matches 10 bases. Germline V gene data show CDR1 as SGHDT and CDR2 as YYEEEE. J gave up 5 bases and V 2 bases, and 6 bases lay outside the gene matches. The CDR3 contains 16 residues. CDR3 DNA: TGTGCCAGCAGCTTACGGACAGGGGGTATAAATGAAAAACTGTTTTTT. It specifies CASSLRTGGINEKLFF.

The chain combines TRBV2 with TRBJ2-3; D not certain. Trimming stripped 6 bases from V and 6 bases from J, with 7 bases between. There are 11 residues in the CDR3. Germline lookup yields CDR1 SNHLY and CDR2 FYNNEI. As DNA, the CDR3 is TGTGCCAGCAGCTACAGTGATACGCAGTATTTT. It translates to CASSYSDTQYF. The full variable domain, with the rest looked up from reference TRBV2 and TRBJ2-3, is EPEVTQTPSHQVTQMGQEVILRCVPISNHLYFYWYRQILGQKVEFLVSFYNNEISEKSEIFDDQFSVERPDGSNFTLKIRSTKLEDSAMYFCASSYSDTQYFGPGTRLTVL.

This chain joins TRBV19 and TRBJ2-1, with TRBD2 matching 9 bases. This CDR3 is built from 15 residues. Germline V gene lookup returns CDR1 LNHDA and CDR2 SQIVND (reference sequence). V gave up 4 bases and J gave up 6 bases; unmatched junction bases: 7. Here the CDR3 reads CASSTQPGLANEQFF. The CDR3 DNA reads TGTGCCAGTAGTACCCAACCGGGACTAGCCAATGAGCAGTTCTTC.

The chain combines TRBV6-5 with TRBJ1-1; D is perhaps TRBD1 (5 bases). The germline V and J ends were trimmed by 7 bases and 0 bases, with 15 bases remaining between them. The length of the CDR3 is 15 residues. The germline V gene has CDR1 MNHEY and CDR2 SVGAGI. This chain's CDR3 is CASTPWGEVNTEAFF. The CDR3 DNA reads TGTGCCAGCACCCCTTGGGGGGAGGTGAACACTGAAGCTTTCTTT.

The chain has TRBV5-1 and TRBJ2-1, with 11 bases fitting TRBD2. Germline V lookup: CDR1 SGHRS, CDR2 YFSETQ. The V gene end was trimmed by 5 bases and the J gene end by 4 bases; junction bases not matched to a gene: 5. CDR3 length equals 15 residues. The CDR3 spells CASRTGTSGYNEQFF. CDR3 DNA sequence: TGCGCCAGCAGGACGGGGACTAGCGGATACAATGAGCAGTTCTTC. The full variable domain, its missing parts supplied by reference TRBV5-1 and TRBJ2-1, is KAGVTQTPRYLIKTRGQQVTLSCSPISGHRSVSWYQQTPGQGLQFLFEYFSETQRNKGNFPGRFSGRQFSNSRSEMNVSTLELGDSALYLCASRTGTSGYNEQFFGPGTRLTVL.

This chain's CDR3 is CASSFSSANYGYTF. CDR3 coding DNA: TGTGCCAGCAGCTTTTCCTCCGCTAACTATGGCTACACCTTC. The chain has TRBV5-6 and TRBJ1-2, with D hard to call. Germline CDR1 is SGHDT and CDR2 is YYEEEE. Deletions cut 2 bases from V and 0 bases from J, with 8 bases between. The CDR3 covers 14 residues.

This chain connects TRBV11-3 to TRBJ2-3; D ambiguous. V lost 2 bases and J 6 bases, leaving 9 bases between the germline ends. Per the germline V gene, CDR1 is SGHNT and CDR2 is YENEEA. The CDR3 contains 13 residues. CDR3 protein: CASSLSELDTQYF. The CDR3 region has the DNA TGTGCCAGCAGCTTAAGCGAGTTGGATACGCAGTATTTT.

This chain joins TRBV6-1 and TRBJ1-6; TRBD1 might be the D (5 bases). The CDR3 has 14 residues. Germline V gene lookup returns CDR1 MNHNS and CDR2 SASEGT. V gave up 2 bases and J gave up 7 bases, with 9 bases separating them. CDR3 region: CASSEIDRNSPLHF. Written as DNA, the CDR3 is TGTGCCAGCAGTGAAATCGACAGAAATTCACCCCTCCACTTT.

In its sample, this clone was seen once. The V gene is TRBV5-1, the J gene TRBJ1-1, with TRBD1 identical over 7 bases. The CDR3 extends over 15 amino acids. V gave up 3 bases and J gave up 1 base; unmatched junction bases: 6. Germline assignment: CDR1 SGHRS and CDR2 YFSETQ. The CDR3 sequence: CASSYQTGTNTEAFF. CDR3 bases: TGCGCCAGCAGCTACCAGACAGGGACGAACACTGAAGCTTTCTTT.

The chain links TRBV6-2 or TRBV6-3 to TRBJ1-1; the D gene is possibly TRBD1 (6 bases). The CDR3 covers 16 residues. Trimming took off 5 bases at V and 1 base at J, with 17 bases between the two ends. Germline V gene sequence: CDR1 MNHEY, CDR2 SVGEGT. CDR3: CASSNKQGSWNTEAFF. CDR3 sequence (DNA): TGTGCCAGCAGTAATAAACAGGGTTCCTGGAACACTGAAGCTTTCTTT.

The V and J genes are TRBV4-3 and TRBJ1-2; D not resolved. The V end was cut by 1 base, the J end by 3 bases, with 15 bases between. The V gene's germline CDR1 is LGHNA and CDR2 YSLEER. The CDR3 spans 16 residues. In nucleotides, the CDR3 is TGCGCCAGCAGCCAAGGGCCGGCCAACGAGGACTATGGCTACACCTTC. Protein: CASSQGPANEDYGYTF.

The rearrangement joins TRBV7-2 to TRBJ1-2; 11 bases align to TRBD1. This CDR3 comprises 16 residues. V gave up 1 base and J gave up 6 bases; unmatched junction bases: 7. Per germline, CDR1 SGHTA and CDR2 FQGNSA. The chain's CDR3 is CASSLVAPGQGDGYTF. The CDR3 region has the DNA TGTGCCAGCAGCTTAGTAGCTCCGGGACAGGGGGATGGCTACACCTTC.

The chain has TRBV7-3 and TRBJ2-7; 9 bases match TRBD2. V shed 5 bases and J 0 bases; nucleotides not matched to a gene: 8. The CDR3 loop spans 16 amino acids. In germline, CDR1 is SGHTA, CDR2 FQGTGA. CDR3 coding DNA: TGTGCCAGCAGCCCAAAGGGAGCGGGGGGCTCCTACGAGCAGTACTTC. It translates to CASSPKGAGGSYEQYF.

J is TRBJ1-2 and V is TRBV20-1, with TRBD1 identical over 7 bases. Trimming at V came to 3 bases and at J to 3 bases, leaving 4 bases not matched to a gene. CDR3 length equals 13 residues. Germline V gives CDR1 DFQATT, CDR2 SNEGSKA (reference sequence). This CDR3 reads CSASKGADYGYTF. Here the CDR3 DNA reads TGCAGTGCTAGTAAGGGGGCGGACTATGGCTACACCTTC.

This clone was observed a few times. The V and J genes are TRBV6-5 and TRBJ2-1; D uncertain. The CDR3 consists of 11 residues. Germline assignment: CDR1 MNHEY and CDR2 SVGAGI. Trimming left V 10 bases short and J 8 bases short, with 12 bases between. Here the CDR3 reads CATLSLDEQFF. The CDR3 region has the DNA TGTGCCACCCTTAGCCTGGATGAGCAGTTCTTC.

This clone has just a few counts. This sequence joins TRBV28 and TRBJ1-1; no clear D gene. This CDR3 is 15 amino acids long. V lost 3 bases and J 1 base, leaving 12 bases between the germline ends. Germline CDR1 is MDHEN and CDR2 is SYDVKM. The DNA for the CDR3 is TGTGCCAGCAGTTTTGAGGGAAGAGGGAACACTGAAGCTTTCTTT. It codes for CASSFEGRGNTEAFF.

The table lists this clone with a few counts. The J gene is TRBJ1-1, the V gene TRBV29-1, with D unresolved. The CDR3 sequence is 13 residues long. The germline V gene encodes CDR1 SQVTM and CDR2 ANQGSEA. Trimming cost V 7 bases and J 1 base, with 13 bases left between them. CDR3 sequence reads: CSANSMSNTEAFF. In DNA, the CDR3 is TGCAGCGCAAACAGCATGTCGAACACTGAAGCTTTCTTT.

V and J are TRBV19 and TRBJ1-2, with 7 positions matching TRBD1. The CDR3 loop spans 12 amino acids. The V segment lost 5 bases and the J segment 7 bases; nucleotides outside the gene matches: 4. Germline V CDR1 and CDR2: LNHDA, SQIVND (reference sequence). CDR3 amino acids: CASSQQGFGYTF. CDR3 DNA: TGTGCCAGTAGTCAACAGGGGTTTGGCTACACCTTC.

The chain is built from TRBV28 and TRBJ1-3; 11 bases are shared with TRBD1. The CDR3 spans 15 residues. In germline, CDR1 is MDHEN, CDR2 SYDVKM. The ends lost 5 bases at V and 7 bases at J; junction bases unmatched: 7. This CDR3 reads CASSGKGTGGNTIYF. Here the CDR3 DNA reads TGTGCCAGCAGTGGGAAGGGGACAGGGGGTAACACCATATATTTT. The full variable domain, completed using reference TRBV28 and TRBJ1-3, is DVKVTQSSRYLVKRTGEKVFLECVQDMDHENMFWYRQDPGLGLRLIYFSYDVKMKEKGDIPEGYSVSREKKERFSLILESASTNQTSMYLCASSGKGTGGNTIYFGEGSWLTVV.